This TCR beta chain comes out of a study of cytomegalovirus exposure and HLA in healthy donors. Study-level background: The 90 to 150 validation repertoires, a later analysis reported, used the same platform as the roughly 660 repertoires from the first cohort.

Repertoires were generated with immunoSEQ multiplex PCR, while TCRdb's copy carries only in-frame clones and drops some. The table lists tens of thousands of clones, approximately 94% of them singletons, with roughly 3.2% in the top ten. There are a few counts of this clone. The CDR3 is 13 amino acids. The germline CDR1 and CDR2 sequences are MNHEY and SVGAGI. V was cut by 5 bases and J by 2 bases, with 10 bases left in between. The rearrangement links TRBV6-5 to TRBJ2-7, with D perhaps TRBD1 (6 bases). This TCR came from a woman in her late teens or twenties in good health and CMV-seropositive. Input material: PBMCs. This chain's CDR3 is CASSPGHPYEQYF. In DNA form, the CDR3 reads TGTGCCAGCAGTCCGGGACATCCCTACGAGCAGTACTTC.